This TCR beta chain was profiled in a study of blood T cells in healthy people across ages. A second PCR, run for about 7 to 11 cycles, used a sample-barcoded 5' primer plus a J-beta primer mix. Each CDR3 protein is one row after TCRdb ran MiXCR on the 5' RACE reads. The sample has some 1.7 million distinct CDR3 sequences; roughly 28% are singletons. Germline values: CDR1 MNHEY, CDR2 SVGAGI. The CDR3 is 19 residues long. V was trimmed by 2 bases and J by 0 bases, leaving 20 bases between them. V is TRBV6-5 and J is TRBJ2-1; weak D call: TRBD2 (5 bases). The specimen was blood. The clonotype was recovered from a woman aged 25 to 39 in good health. Here the CDR3 reads CASSYGSAGLVSSYNEQFF. The CDR3 region has the DNA TGTGCCAGCAGTTACGGGTCGGCGGGTCTTGTCTCCTCCTACAATGAGCAGTTCTTC.